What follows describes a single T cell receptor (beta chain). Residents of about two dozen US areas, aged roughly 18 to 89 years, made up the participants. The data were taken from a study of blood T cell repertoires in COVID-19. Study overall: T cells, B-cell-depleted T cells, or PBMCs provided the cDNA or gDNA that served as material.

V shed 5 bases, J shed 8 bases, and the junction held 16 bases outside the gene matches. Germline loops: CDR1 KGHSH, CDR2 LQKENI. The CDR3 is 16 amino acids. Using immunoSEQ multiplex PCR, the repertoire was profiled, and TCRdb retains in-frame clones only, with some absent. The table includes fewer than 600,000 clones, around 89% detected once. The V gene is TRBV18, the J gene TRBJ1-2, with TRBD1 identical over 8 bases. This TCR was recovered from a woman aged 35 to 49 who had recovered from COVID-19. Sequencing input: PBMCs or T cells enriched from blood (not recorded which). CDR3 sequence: CASSATGTGTVRGYTF. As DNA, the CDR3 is TGTGCCAGCTCAGCCACCGGGACAGGCACTGTTCGGGGCTACACCTTC. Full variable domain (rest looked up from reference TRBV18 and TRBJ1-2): NAGVMQNPRHLVRRRGQEARLRCSPMKGHSHVYWYRQLPEEGLKFMVYLQKENIIDESGMPKERFSAEFPKEGPSILRIQQVVRGDSAAYFCASSATGTGTVRGYTFGSGTRLTVV.